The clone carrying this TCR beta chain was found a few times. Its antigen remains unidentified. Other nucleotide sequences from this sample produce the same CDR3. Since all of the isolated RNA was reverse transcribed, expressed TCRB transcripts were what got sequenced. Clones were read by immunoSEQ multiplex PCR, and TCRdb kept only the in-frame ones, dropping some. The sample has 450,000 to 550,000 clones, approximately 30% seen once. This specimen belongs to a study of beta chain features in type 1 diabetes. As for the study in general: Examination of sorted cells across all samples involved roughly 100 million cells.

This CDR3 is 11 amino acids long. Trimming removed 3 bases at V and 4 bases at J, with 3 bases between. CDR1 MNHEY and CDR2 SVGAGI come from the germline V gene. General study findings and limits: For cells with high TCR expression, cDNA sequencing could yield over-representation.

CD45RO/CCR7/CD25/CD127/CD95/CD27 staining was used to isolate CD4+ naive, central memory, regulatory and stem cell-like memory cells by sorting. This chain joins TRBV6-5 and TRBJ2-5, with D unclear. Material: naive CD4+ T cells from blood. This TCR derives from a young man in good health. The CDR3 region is CASSYGETQYF. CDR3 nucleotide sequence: TGTGCCAGCAGTTATGGAGAGACCCAGTACTTC.